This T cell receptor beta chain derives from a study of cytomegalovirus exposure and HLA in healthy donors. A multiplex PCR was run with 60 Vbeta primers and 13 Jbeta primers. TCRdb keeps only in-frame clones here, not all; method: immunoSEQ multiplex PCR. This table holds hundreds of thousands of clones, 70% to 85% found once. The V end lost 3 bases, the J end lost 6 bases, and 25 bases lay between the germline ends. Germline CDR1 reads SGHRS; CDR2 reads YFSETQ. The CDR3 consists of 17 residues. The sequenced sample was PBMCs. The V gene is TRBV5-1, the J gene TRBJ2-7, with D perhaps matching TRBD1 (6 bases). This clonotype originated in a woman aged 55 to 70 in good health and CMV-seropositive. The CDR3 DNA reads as TGCGCCAGCAGCTCTCTACCGCTGACAGGAGCGGAAGGCGAGCAGTACTTC. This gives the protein CASSSLPLTGAEGEQYF.